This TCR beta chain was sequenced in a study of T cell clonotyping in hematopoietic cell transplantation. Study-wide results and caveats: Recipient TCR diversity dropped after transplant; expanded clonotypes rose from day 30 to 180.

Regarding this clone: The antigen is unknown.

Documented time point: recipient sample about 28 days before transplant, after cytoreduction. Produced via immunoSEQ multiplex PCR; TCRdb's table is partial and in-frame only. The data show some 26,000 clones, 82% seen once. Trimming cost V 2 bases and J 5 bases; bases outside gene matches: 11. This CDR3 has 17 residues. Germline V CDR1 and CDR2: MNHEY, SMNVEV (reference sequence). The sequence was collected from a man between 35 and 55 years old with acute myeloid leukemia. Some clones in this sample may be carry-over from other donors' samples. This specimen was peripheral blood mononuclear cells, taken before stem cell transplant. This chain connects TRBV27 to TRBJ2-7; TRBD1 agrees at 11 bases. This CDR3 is CASSLPEGWTGGNEQYF. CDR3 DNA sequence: TGTGCCAGCAGTTTACCCGAGGGGTGGACAGGGGGCAACGAGCAGTACTTC.